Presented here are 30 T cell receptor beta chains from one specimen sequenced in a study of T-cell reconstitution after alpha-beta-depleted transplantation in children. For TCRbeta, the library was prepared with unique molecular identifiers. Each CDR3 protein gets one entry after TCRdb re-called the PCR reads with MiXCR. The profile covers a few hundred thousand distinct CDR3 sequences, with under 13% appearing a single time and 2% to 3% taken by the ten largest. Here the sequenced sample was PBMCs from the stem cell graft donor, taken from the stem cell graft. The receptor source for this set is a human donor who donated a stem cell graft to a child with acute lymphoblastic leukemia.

CDR3 DNA: TGTGCCAGCAGTCAGACAGGGGGTGGACACCCCTACGAGCAGTACTTC. It translates to CASSQTGGGHPYEQYF. The chain employs TRBV6-2 or TRBV6-3 and TRBJ2-7; TRBD1 agrees at 9 bases. The length of the CDR3 is 16 residues. The J segment lost 2 bases and the V segment lost 5 bases, leaving 10 bases of the junction unmatched. In germline, CDR1 is MNHEY, CDR2 SVGEGT.

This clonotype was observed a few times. The CDR3 DNA reads as TGTGCCACCAGTGACGCGTCCGGGACAGCAGACTACGAGCAGTACTTC. Residues: CATSDASGTADYEQYF. This chain connects TRBV24-1 to TRBJ2-7; 7 bases map to TRBD1. CDR1 and CDR2 (germline): KGHDR, SFDVKD. The ends lost 4 bases at V and 3 bases at J; junction bases unmatched: 11. This CDR3 region has 16 residues.

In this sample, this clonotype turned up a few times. This CDR3 is CASSKMTETQYF. CDR3 in DNA: TGTGCCAGCAGCAAGATGACAGAGACCCAGTACTTC. The chain links TRBV7-9 to TRBJ2-5, with no clear D. CDR1 and CDR2 (germline): SEHNR, FQNEAQ (reference sequence). This CDR3 is 12 amino acids long. V was pared by 5 bases and J by 4 bases, with 8 bases between.

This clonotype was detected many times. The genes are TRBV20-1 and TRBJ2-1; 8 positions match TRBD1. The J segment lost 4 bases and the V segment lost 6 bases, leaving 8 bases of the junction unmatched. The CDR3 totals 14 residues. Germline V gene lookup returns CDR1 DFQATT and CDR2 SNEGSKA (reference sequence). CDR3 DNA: TGCAGTGCCGCCTGGACAGGGAGGTACAATGAGCAGTTCTTC. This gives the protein CSAAWTGRYNEQFF.

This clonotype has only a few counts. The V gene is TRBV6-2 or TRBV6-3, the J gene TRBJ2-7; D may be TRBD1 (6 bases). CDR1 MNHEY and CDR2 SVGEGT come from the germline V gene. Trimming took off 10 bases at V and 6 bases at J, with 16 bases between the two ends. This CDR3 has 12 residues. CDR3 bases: TGTGCCATCCAAACAGGGATCGGCGAGCAGTACTTC. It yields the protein CAIQTGIGEQYF.

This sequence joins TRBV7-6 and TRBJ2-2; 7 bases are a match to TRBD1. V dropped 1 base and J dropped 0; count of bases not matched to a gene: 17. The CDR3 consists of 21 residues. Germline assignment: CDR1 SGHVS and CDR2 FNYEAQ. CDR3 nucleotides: TGTGCCAGCAGCTTAGTGTTACCGGGACAGCCCACTCTTCCGAACACCGGGGAGCTGTTTTTT. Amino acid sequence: CASSLVLPGQPTLPNTGELFF.

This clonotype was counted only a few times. The CDR3 DNA sequence: TGTGCCAGCAGCCCACAATCAGGCTCTGGAAACACCATATATTTT. Its protein product is CASSPQSGSGNTIYF. This chain uses TRBV7-2 with TRBJ1-3; D gene ambiguous. The CDR3 totals 15 residues. V was trimmed by 5 bases and J by 0 bases, leaving 11 bases between them. From germline, CDR1 is SGHTA and CDR2 FQGNSA.

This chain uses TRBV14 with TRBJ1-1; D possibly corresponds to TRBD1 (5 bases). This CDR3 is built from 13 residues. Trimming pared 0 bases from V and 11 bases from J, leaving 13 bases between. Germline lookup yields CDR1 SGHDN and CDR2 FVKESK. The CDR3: CASSQDRGASAFF. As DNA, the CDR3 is TGTGCCAGCAGCCAAGATCGCGGGGCTAGCGCTTTCTTT.

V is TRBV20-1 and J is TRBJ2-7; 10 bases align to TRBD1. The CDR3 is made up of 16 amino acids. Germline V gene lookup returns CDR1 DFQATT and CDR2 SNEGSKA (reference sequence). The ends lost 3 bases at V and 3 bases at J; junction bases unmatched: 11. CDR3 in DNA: TGCAGTGCTAGCCTTGCCCCCGGGACAGGGGTCTACGAGCAGTACTTC. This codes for CSASLAPGTGVYEQYF.

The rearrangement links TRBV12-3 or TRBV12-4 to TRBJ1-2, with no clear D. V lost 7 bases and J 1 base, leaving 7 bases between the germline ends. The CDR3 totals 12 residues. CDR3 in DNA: TGTGCCAGCACTCGGGATAACTATGGCTACACCTTC. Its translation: CASTRDNYGYTF.

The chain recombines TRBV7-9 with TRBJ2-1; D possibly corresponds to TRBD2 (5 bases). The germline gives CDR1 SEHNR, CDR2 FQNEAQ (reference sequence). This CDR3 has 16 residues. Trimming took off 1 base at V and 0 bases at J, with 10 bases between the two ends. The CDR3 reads CASSLGAGLSYNEQFF. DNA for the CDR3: TGTGCCAGCAGCTTAGGGGCGGGCCTCTCCTACAATGAGCAGTTCTTC.

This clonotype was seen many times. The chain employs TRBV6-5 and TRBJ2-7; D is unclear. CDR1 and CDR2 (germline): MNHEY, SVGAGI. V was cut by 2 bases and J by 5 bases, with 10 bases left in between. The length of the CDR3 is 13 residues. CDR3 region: CASSYRQTDEQYF. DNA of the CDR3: TGTGCCAGCAGTTACCGACAAACCGACGAGCAGTACTTC.

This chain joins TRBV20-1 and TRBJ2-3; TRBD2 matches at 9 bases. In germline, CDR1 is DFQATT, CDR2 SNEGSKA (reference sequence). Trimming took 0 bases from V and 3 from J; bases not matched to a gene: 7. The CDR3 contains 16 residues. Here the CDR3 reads CSARDPVSGSTDTQYF. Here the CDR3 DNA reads TGCAGTGCTAGAGACCCGGTTAGCGGGAGTACAGATACGCAGTATTTT.

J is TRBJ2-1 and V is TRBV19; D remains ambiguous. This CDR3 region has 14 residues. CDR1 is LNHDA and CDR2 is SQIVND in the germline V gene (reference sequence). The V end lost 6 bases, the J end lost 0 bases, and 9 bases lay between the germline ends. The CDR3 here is CASSRGISYNEQFF. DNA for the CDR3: TGTGCCAGTAGCCGCGGTATCTCCTACAATGAGCAGTTCTTC.

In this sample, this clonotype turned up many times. The CDR3 here is CASSRTGGEQYF. The CDR3 bases are TGCGCCAGCAGCCGGACAGGAGGCGAGCAGTACTTC. J is TRBJ2-7 and V is TRBV5-1; 7 nucleotides match TRBD1. V lost 4 bases, J lost 6 bases, and 4 bases stayed unmatched. The CDR3 has 12 amino acids. Germline CDR1 is SGHRS and CDR2 is YFSETQ.

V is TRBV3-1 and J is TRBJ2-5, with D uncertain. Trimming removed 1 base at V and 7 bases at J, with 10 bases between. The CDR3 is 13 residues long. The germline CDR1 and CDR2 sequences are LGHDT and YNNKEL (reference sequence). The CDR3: CASSQVELLTQYF. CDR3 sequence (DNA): TGTGCCAGCAGCCAAGTCGAACTCTTGACCCAGTACTTC.

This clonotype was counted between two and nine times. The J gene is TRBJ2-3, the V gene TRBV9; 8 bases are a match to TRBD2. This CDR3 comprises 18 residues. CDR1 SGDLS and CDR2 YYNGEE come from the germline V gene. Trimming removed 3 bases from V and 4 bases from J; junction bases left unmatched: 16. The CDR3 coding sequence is TGTGCCAGCAGCGAGGCCGGATCTGGCGGGAGGTTTTCAGATACGCAGTATTTT. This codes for CASSEAGSGGRFSDTQYF. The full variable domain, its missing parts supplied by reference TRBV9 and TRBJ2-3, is DSGVTQTPKHLITATGQRVTLRCSPRSGDLSVYWYQQSLDQGLQFLIQYYNGEERAKGNILERFSAQQFPDLHSELNLSSLELGDSALYFCASSEAGSGGRFSDTQYFGPGTRLTVL.

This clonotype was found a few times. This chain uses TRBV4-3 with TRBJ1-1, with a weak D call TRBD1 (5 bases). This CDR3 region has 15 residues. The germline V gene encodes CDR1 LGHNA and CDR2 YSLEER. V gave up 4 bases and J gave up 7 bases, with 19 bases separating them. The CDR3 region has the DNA TGCGCCAGCAGCCTATTGACGGTCGGGGGTCATGAAGCTTTCTTT. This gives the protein CASSLLTVGGHEAFF.

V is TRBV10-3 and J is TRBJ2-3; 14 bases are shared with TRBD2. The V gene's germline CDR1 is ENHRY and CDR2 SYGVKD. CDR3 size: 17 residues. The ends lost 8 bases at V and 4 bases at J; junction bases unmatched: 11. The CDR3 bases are TGTGCCATCGGACTAGCGGGAGGCCCCGGTGCAGCAGATACGCAGTATTTT. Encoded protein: CAIGLAGGPGAADTQYF.

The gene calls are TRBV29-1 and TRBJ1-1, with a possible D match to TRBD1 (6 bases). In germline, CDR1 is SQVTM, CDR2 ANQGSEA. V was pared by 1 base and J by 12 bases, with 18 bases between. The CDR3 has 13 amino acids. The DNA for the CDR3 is TGCAGCGTTGAAGTAGGTTTTGGGGGGCGTACTTTCTTT. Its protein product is CSVEVGFGGRTFF.

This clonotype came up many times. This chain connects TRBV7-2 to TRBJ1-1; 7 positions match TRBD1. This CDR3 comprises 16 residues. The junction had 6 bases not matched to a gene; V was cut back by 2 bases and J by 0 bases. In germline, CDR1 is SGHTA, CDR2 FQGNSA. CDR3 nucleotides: TGTGCCAGCAGCTTATCCACAGGGGTGATGAACACTGAAGCTTTCTTT. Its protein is CASSLSTGVMNTEAFF.

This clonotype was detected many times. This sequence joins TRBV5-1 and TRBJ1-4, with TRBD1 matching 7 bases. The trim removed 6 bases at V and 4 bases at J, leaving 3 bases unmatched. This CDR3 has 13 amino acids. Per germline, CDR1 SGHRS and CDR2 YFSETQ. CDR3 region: CASMGQLNEKLFF. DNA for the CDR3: TGCGCCAGCATGGGACAGCTTAATGAAAAACTGTTTTTT. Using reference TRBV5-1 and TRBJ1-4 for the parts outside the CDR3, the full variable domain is KAGVTQTPRYLIKTRGQQVTLSCSPISGHRSVSWYQQTPGQGLQFLFEYFSETQRNKGNFPGRFSGRQFSNSRSEMNVSTLELGDSALYLCASMGQLNEKLFFGSGTQLSVL.

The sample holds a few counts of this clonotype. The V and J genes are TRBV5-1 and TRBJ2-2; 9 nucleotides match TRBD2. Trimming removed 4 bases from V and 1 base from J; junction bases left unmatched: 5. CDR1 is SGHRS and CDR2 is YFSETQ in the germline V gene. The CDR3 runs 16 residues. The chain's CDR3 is CASSPMTSGNTGELFF. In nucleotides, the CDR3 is TGCGCCAGCAGCCCCATGACTAGCGGGAACACCGGGGAGCTGTTTTTT.

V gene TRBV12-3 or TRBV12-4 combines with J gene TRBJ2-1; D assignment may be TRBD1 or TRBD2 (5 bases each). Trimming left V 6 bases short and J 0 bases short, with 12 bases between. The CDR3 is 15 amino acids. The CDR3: CASRKSGSSYNEQFF. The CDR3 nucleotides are TGTGCCAGCAGAAAATCAGGGAGCTCCTACAATGAGCAGTTCTTC.

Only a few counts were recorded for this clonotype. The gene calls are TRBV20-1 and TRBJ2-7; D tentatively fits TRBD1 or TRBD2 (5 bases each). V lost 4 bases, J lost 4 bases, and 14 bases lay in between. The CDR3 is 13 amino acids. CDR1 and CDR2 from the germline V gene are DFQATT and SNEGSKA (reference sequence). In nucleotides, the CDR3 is TGCAGTGCTAATAGTAAATGGGGGTACGAGCAGTACTTC. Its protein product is CSANSKWGYEQYF.

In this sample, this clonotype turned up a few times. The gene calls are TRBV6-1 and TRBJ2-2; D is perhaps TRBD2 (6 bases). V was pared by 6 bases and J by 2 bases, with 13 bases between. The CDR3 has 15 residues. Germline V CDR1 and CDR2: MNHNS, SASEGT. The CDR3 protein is CASSRGTPNTGELFF. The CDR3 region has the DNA TGTGCCAGCAGCCGCGGGACTCCCAACACCGGGGAGCTGTTTTTT.

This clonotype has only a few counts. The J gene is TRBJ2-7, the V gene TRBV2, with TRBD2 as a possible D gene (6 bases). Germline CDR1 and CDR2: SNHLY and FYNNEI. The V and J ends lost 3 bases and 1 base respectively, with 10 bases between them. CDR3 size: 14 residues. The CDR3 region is CASSETRVSYEQYF. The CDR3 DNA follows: TGTGCCAGCAGTGAGACTAGGGTGTCCTACGAGCAGTACTTC.

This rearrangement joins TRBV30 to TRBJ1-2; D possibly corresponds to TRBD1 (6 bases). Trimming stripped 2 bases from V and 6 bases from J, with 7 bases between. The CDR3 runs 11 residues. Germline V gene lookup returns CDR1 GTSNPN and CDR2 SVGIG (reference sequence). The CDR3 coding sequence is TGTGCCTGGAGTCGGGACAATGGCTACACCTTC. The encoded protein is CAWSRDNGYTF.

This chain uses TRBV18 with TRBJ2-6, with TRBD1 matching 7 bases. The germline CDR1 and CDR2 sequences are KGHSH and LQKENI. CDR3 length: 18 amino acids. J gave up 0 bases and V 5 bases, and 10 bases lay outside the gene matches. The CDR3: CASSTGIQGLSGANVLTF. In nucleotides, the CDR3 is TGTGCCAGCTCAACCGGAATACAGGGGCTCTCTGGGGCCAACGTCCTGACTTTC.

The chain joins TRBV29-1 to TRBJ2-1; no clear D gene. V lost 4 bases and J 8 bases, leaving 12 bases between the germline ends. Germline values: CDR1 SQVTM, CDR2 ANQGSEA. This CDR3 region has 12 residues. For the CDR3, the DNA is TGCAGCGTTGGGAGTAATGGCGATGAGCAGTTCTTC. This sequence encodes CSVGSNGDEQFF.